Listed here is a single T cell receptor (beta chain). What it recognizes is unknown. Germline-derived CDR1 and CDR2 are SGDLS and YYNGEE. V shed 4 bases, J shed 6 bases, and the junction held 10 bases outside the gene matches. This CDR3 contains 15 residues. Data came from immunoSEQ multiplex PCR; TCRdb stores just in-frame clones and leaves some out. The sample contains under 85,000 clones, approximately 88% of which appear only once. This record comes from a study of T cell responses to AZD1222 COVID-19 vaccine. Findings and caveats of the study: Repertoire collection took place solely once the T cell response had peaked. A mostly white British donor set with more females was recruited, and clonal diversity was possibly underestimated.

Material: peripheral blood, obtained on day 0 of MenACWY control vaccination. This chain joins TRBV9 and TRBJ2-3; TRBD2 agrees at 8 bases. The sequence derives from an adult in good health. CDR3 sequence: CASSSRPGGLDTQYF. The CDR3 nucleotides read TGTGCCAGCAGCTCGAGGCCGGGGGGGCTGGATACGCAGTATTTT.